The 16 T cell receptor beta chains given below trace back to one sample, sequenced in a study of OX40 agonist ivuxolimab in advanced cancers. Libraries were made using the immunoSEQ multiplex PCR assay. Entries here come from immuneACCESS through TCRdb and include only in-frame sequences with V and J called. Some clones fail to appear in such tables; in the studies checked, an unresolved V gene covers under half of the shortfall, and the cause of the remainder is unknown. The sample table contains 30,000 to 35,000 clones; only one count was recorded for more than 60% of them. The top ten clonotypes cover roughly 11% of the sample. Here the sequenced sample was CD4+ or CD8+ T cells sorted from blood, taken in a trial of the OX40 agonist ivuxolimab. These receptors all stem from an adult with an advanced solid tumor such as melanoma, head and neck, liver or kidney cancer.

This sequence joins TRBV28 and TRBJ2-5; tentatively, D is TRBD2 (5 bases). The length of the CDR3 is 13 residues. Germline CDR1 and CDR2: MDHEN and SYDVKM. Between the trimmed V and J ends, which lost 3 bases and 2 bases, there was a span of 7 bases. The CDR3 DNA is TGTGCCAGCAGTTTCAGCGGACAAGAGACCCAGTACTTC. It specifies CASSFSGQETQYF.

The V gene is TRBV25-1, the J gene TRBJ1-1; D perhaps matches TRBD1 (5 bases). Germline V gives CDR1 MGHDK, CDR2 SYGVNS. The V end was cut by 4 bases, the J end by 2 bases, with 17 bases between. This CDR3 is built from 16 residues. The CDR3 here is CASSAGRSKGNTEAFF. CDR3 sequence (DNA): TGTGCCAGCAGTGCGGGGCGATCTAAGGGAAACACTGAAGCTTTCTTT.

This clone appeared a single time. CDR3 protein: CASSSTGTSGGAGTQYF. The CDR3, as DNA: TGTGCCAGCAGCTCAACCGGGACTAGCGGGGGGGCCGGGACCCAGTACTTC. The chain is built from TRBV5-6 and TRBJ2-5; 16 positions match TRBD2. The CDR3 is made up of 17 amino acids. J was trimmed by 7 bases and V by 3 bases; bases with no gene match: 9. Germline V gives CDR1 SGHDT, CDR2 YYEEEE.

This clone has just one count. V and J are TRBV10-1 and TRBJ2-7; a weak D match, TRBD1 (5 bases). The CDR3 is 14 residues long. V lost 3 bases to trimming and J lost 5 bases, with 14 bases between them. Germline CDR1 and CDR2: WNHNN and SYGVQD (reference sequence). CDR3: CASSENPQGNEQYF. The CDR3 bases are TGCGCCAGCAGTGAAAACCCCCAGGGCAACGAGCAGTACTTC.

The rearrangement joins TRBV2 to TRBJ2-7; no firm D call. This CDR3 is 13 amino acids long. Germline CDR1 and CDR2: SNHLY and FYNNEI. The V end was cut by 7 bases, the J end by 2 bases, with 12 bases between. Here the CDR3 reads CASKRPSPYEQYF. The CDR3 DNA sequence: TGTGCCAGCAAAAGGCCCAGTCCCTACGAGCAGTACTTC.

The gene calls are TRBV2 and TRBJ1-6; D is unresolved. Germline-derived CDR1 and CDR2 are SNHLY and FYNNEI. The V end was cut by 4 bases, the J end by 3 bases, with 10 bases between. This CDR3 comprises 15 residues. DNA for the CDR3: TGTGCCAGCAGTGGAACGGTTAACTATAATTCACCCCTCCACTTT. Amino acids: CASSGTVNYNSPLHF.

CDR3 sequence reads: CASSLSSGNTIYF. For the CDR3, the DNA is TGTGCCAGCAGCCTCAGTAGTGGAAACACCATATATTTT. This rearrangement joins TRBV7-2 to TRBJ1-3, with unresolved D. Germline CDR1 SGHTA, CDR2 FQGNSA. Trimming took off 5 bases at V and 3 bases at J, with 8 bases between the two ends. This CDR3 contains 13 residues.

The chain is built from TRBV7-6 and TRBJ1-1; D ambiguous. Germline CDR1 SGHVS, CDR2 FNYEAQ. With 7 bases removed from V and 0 bases from J, the gap between germline ends came to 18 bases. CDR3 length: 16 residues. CDR3 DNA sequence: TGTGCCAGCACCCTAGGAGGACTAACGTTGAACACTGAAGCTTTCTTT. This gives the protein CASTLGGLTLNTEAFF.

This clone occurred a few times. The CDR3 DNA is TGCGCCAGCAGCATAGGGACCTCGGCCCATCAGCCCCAGCATTTT. This codes for CASSIGTSAHQPQHF. The gene calls are TRBV5-1 and TRBJ1-5, with D possibly TRBD1 on 5 matching bases. The CDR3 extends over 15 amino acids. V gave up 4 bases and J gave up 5 bases, with 16 bases separating them. Germline lookup yields CDR1 SGHRS and CDR2 YFSETQ.

This clone has just a few counts. The genes are TRBV18 and TRBJ2-2; no clear D. CDR3 length: 16 residues. CDR1 and CDR2 (germline): KGHSH, LQKENI. V was shortened by 6 bases and J by 0 bases, with 14 bases between the two germline ends. The CDR3, as DNA: TGTGCCAGCTCCCTTCCTCGAGCCTCGAACACCGGGGAGCTGTTTTTT. It translates to CASSLPRASNTGELFF.

The chain recombines TRBV29-1 with TRBJ1-6; 7 bases fit TRBD1. Germline CDR1 and CDR2: SQVTM and ANQGSEA. The junction had 15 bases not matched to a gene; V was cut back by 7 bases and J by 9 bases. This CDR3 spans 15 amino acids. The CDR3 loop is CSGRLGGRAGSPLHF. CDR3 bases: TGCAGCGGAAGACTAGGGGGCAGGGCAGGTTCACCCCTCCACTTT.

This chain joins TRBV27 and TRBJ2-7; TRBD2 matches at 8 bases. The trim removed 2 bases at V and 1 base at J, leaving 1 base unmatched. CDR1 and CDR2 (germline): MNHEY, SMNVEV (reference sequence). The CDR3 totals 14 residues. CDR3 sequence: CASSLSGGSYEQYF. The DNA of the CDR3 is TGTGCCAGCAGTTTAAGCGGGGGATCCTACGAGCAGTACTTC.

About this clone itself: Sequence at one end of the junction differs from germline and may be a read error. This chain uses TRBV27 with TRBJ1-1, with 12 bases fitting TRBD1. Looked up from germline, CDR1 is MNHEY and CDR2 is SMNVEV (reference sequence). The CDR3 is 17 residues long. CDR3 bases: TGTGCCAGCAGTTTAAGGGGGACAGGGGGCGTGAACGCTGAAGCTTTCTTT. It specifies CASSLRGTGGVNAEAFF.

A single count supports this clone. This chain links TRBV7-9 with TRBJ2-7; TRBD1 agrees at 8 bases. V lost 1 base to trimming and J lost 3 bases; unmatched junction nucleotides: 5. CDR1 SEHNR and CDR2 FQNEAQ come from the germline V gene (reference sequence). The CDR3 consists of 15 residues. The CDR3 DNA is TGTGCCAGCAGCTTAGACAGGGGGTTAAACTACGAGCAGTACTTC. It specifies CASSLDRGLNYEQYF. The variable domain in full, with the rest retrieved from reference TRBV7-9 and TRBJ2-7, is DTGVSQNPRHKITKRGQNVTFRCDPISEHNRLYWYRQTLGQGPEFLTYFQNEAQLEKSRLLSDRFSAERPKGSFSTLEIQRTEQGDSAMYLCASSLDRGLNYEQYFGPGTRLTVT.

CDR3 DNA sequence: TGTGCCAGCAGCGGAGTCCGTGGTGGACTAGCGGGAGCCTACTACGAGCAGTACTTC. Translation: CASSGVRGGLAGAYYEQYF. This chain joins TRBV11-2 and TRBJ2-7; 13 bases align to TRBD2. V gave up 5 bases and J gave up 3 bases; unmatched junction bases: 16. The CDR3 extends over 19 amino acids. Germline V lookup: CDR1 SGHAT, CDR2 FQNNGV.

The V call is TRBV28, the J call TRBJ1-4; weak D call: TRBD1 (5 bases). This CDR3 contains 17 residues. The germline V and J ends were trimmed by 7 bases and 8 bases, with 26 bases remaining between them. Germline V lookup: CDR1 MDHEN, CDR2 SYDVKM. Here the CDR3 reads CASTPRDSRRGEEKLFF. The CDR3 nucleotides are TGTGCCAGCACCCCCCGTGATTCTCGCCGAGGGGAGGAAAAACTGTTTTTT.